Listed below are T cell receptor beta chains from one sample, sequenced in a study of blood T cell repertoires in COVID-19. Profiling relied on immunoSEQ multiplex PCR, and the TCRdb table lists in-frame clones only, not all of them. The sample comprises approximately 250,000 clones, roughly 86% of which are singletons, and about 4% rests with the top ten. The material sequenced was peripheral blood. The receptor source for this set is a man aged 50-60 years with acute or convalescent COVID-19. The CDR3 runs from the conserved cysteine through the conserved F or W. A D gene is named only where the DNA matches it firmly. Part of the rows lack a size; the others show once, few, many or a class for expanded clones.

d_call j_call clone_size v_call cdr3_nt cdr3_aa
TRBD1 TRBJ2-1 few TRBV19 TGTGCCAGTAGTAGGGGATTGAGGGACAGATATTACAATGAGCAGTTCTTC CASSRGLRDRYYNEQFF
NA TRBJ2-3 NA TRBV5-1 TGCGCCAGCAGCTTGGCCGCGGGGACAGGCACAGATACGCAGTATTTT CASSLAAGTGTDTQYF
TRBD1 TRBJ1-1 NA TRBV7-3 TGTGCCAGCAGCTCCCGGGACAGGGGTAACACTGAAGCTTTCTTT CASSSRDRGNTEAFF
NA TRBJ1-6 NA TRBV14 TGTGCCAGCAGCCCCCGGCAGGGAAGTTTTGGGTCACCCCTCCACTTT CASSPRQGSFGSPLHF
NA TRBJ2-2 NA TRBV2 TGTGCCAGCAAACAGGGAACCGGGGAGCTGTTTTTT CASKQGTGELFF
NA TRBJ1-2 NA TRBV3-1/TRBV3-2 TGTGCCAGCAGCCACCTAGGAGGGTTTGGGTCTCCCTCAGGGGGCTACACCTTC CASSHLGGFGSPSGGYTF
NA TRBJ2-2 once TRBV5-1 TGCGCCAGCAGCTCCCCGGGGGTGGGAGTAAACACCGGGGAGCTGTTTTTT CASSSPGVGVNTGELFF
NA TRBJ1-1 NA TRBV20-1 TGCAGTGCTTCGGTGTGGACTGAAGCTTTCTTT CSASVWTEAFF
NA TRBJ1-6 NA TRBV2 TGTGCCAGCAGGGAAACACAGGAGTATAATTCACCCCTCCACTTT CASRETQEYNSPLHF
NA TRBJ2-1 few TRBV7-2 TGTGCCAGCAGCTTGGTACGCAGCTCCTACAATGAGCAGTTCTTC CASSLVRSSYNEQFF
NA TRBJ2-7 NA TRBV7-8 TGTGCCAGCAGCTATAGGAGCGAGCAGTACTTC CASSYRSEQYF
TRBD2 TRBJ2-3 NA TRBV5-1 TGCGCCAGCAGCTTGTTCAGCGGGGTGAGCACAGATACGCAGTATTTT CASSLFSGVSTDTQYF
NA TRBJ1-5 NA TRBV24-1 TGTGCCACCAGTGGAGGGTATCAGCCCCAGCATTTT CATSGGYQPQHF
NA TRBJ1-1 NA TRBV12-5 TGTGCTAGTGGTTCCCAGGGGAACACTGAAGCTTTCTTT CASGSQGNTEAFF